What follows are 18 T cell receptor beta chains derived from one specimen sequenced in a study of T cell changes during pregnancy in multiple sclerosis. Clones were read by immunoSEQ multiplex PCR, and TCRdb kept only the in-frame ones, dropping some. The table shows about 56,000 clones, with approximately 91% occurring only once. The sample was peripheral blood, taken after pregnancy. The receptors stem from a female donor with multiple sclerosis, enrolled in a pregnancy study.

This chain uses TRBV25-1 with TRBJ2-6; weak D call: TRBD2 (5 bases). The CDR3 length is 15 residues. Germline V gene lookup returns CDR1 MGHDK and CDR2 SYGVNS. V lost 3 bases and J lost 2, with 8 bases in between. The CDR3 coding sequence is TGTGCCAGCAGTGATCTCGGGACTGGGGCCAACGTCCTGACTTTC. As protein: CASSDLGTGANVLTF.

The rearrangement joins TRBV4-3 to TRBJ2-1; 7 positions agree with TRBD1. CDR1 is LGHNA and CDR2 is YSLEER in the germline V gene. The V gene end was trimmed by 0 bases and the J gene end by 3 bases; junction bases not matched to a gene: 5. The CDR3 is made up of 16 amino acids. CDR3 bases: TGCGCCAGCAGCCAAGATTTTGCAGGGGGCTACAATGAGCAGTTCTTC. As protein: CASSQDFAGGYNEQFF.

This clone was seen just once. This sequence joins TRBV19 and TRBJ1-6; the D gene is possibly TRBD1 (6 bases). Germline loops: CDR1 LNHDA, CDR2 SQIVND (reference sequence). CDR3 length: 14 residues. V dropped 2 bases and J dropped 8 bases, with 10 bases sitting between them. DNA for the CDR3: TGTGCCAGTAGTATAACAGGGCACGATTCACCCCTCCACTTT. Translating it yields CASSITGHDSPLHF.

The chain joins TRBV6-1 to TRBJ1-2; tentatively, D is TRBD1 (5 bases). CDR3 length: 15 amino acids. CDR1 and CDR2 (germline): MNHNS, SASEGT. V lost 3 bases to trimming and J lost 0 bases, with 11 bases between them. The CDR3, as DNA: TGTGCCAGCAGTGACCGGGGGACGTCTAACTATGGCTACACCTTC. It encodes CASSDRGTSNYGYTF.

The chain employs TRBV5-1 and TRBJ2-5; possible D gene TRBD2, 6 bases. The CDR3 runs to 15 residues. CDR1 is SGHRS and CDR2 is YFSETQ in the germline V gene. V lost 0 bases and J 5 bases, leaving 14 bases between the germline ends. CDR3 residues: CASSLVEGGVETQYF. The CDR3 nucleotides read TGCGCCAGCAGCTTGGTCGAGGGCGGGGTGGAGACCCAGTACTTC.

Only one count was recorded for this clone. The J gene is TRBJ2-1, the V gene TRBV5-1, with unresolved D. V lost 1 base and J lost 1, with 12 bases in between. The germline gives CDR1 SGHRS, CDR2 YFSETQ. The CDR3 spans 16 residues. CDR3: CASSLNLAASYNEQFF. As DNA, the CDR3 is TGCGCCAGCAGCTTGAACTTAGCTGCGTCCTACAATGAGCAGTTCTTC. Full variable domain (rest looked up from reference TRBV5-1 and TRBJ2-1): KAGVTQTPRYLIKTRGQQVTLSCSPISGHRSVSWYQQTPGQGLQFLFEYFSETQRNKGNFPGRFSGRQFSNSRSEMNVSTLELGDSALYLCASSLNLAASYNEQFFGPGTRLTVL.

This chain links TRBV25-1 with TRBJ1-4; a weak D match, TRBD1 (5 bases). This CDR3 contains 13 residues. Germline V gene data show CDR1 as MGHDK and CDR2 as SYGVNS. Trimming removed 8 bases from V and 6 bases from J, with 13 bases in between. CDR3 in amino acids: CASVPAGDEKLFF. The CDR3 DNA is TGTGCCAGCGTACCAGCGGGGGATGAAAAACTGTTTTTT.

This sequence joins TRBV7-2 and TRBJ1-1; D is unresolved. The CDR3 runs to 14 residues. CDR1 is SGHTA and CDR2 is FQGNSA in the germline V gene. V lost 2 bases, J lost 1 base, and 8 bases lay in between. This chain's CDR3 is CASSLWRGNTEAFF. As DNA, the CDR3 is TGTGCCAGCAGCTTATGGAGAGGGAACACTGAAGCTTTCTTT.

This clone has a single count. The J gene is TRBJ1-5, the V gene TRBV7-2; maybe TRBD1 (6 bases). The ends were cut back, 5 bases at V and 3 bases at J, with 11 bases in the middle. The CDR3 extends over 14 amino acids. CDR1 and CDR2 from the germline V gene are SGHTA and FQGNSA. CDR3 nucleotides: TGTGCCAGCAGCATCGGACAGAACAATCAGCCCCAGCATTTT. Encoded protein: CASSIGQNNQPQHF.

The J gene is TRBJ2-1, the V gene TRBV19; TRBD1 matches at 7 bases. This CDR3 region has 17 residues. Looked up from germline, CDR1 is LNHDA and CDR2 is SQIVND (reference sequence). V was pared by 0 bases and J by 5 bases, with 10 bases of the junction left unmatched. Here the CDR3 DNA reads TGTGCCAGTAGTATAGAAGGGAGACAGGGAATCGACAATGAGCAGTTCTTC. Protein product: CASSIEGRQGIDNEQFF.

The genes are TRBV6-1 and TRBJ2-3, with D maybe TRBD1 (5 bases). CDR1 and CDR2 from the germline V gene are MNHNS and SASEGT. V lost 2 bases and J 1 base, leaving 13 bases between the germline ends. The CDR3 loop spans 16 amino acids. The CDR3 region has the DNA TGTGCCAGCAGTGAAACGGAAGAAGGGGGCACAGATACGCAGTATTTT. Translating it yields CASSETEEGGTDTQYF.

The genes are TRBV13 and TRBJ1-6; D is possibly TRBD1 (6 bases). CDR3 size: 15 residues. V was clipped by 5 bases and J by 6 bases, with 14 bases between them. Per the germline V gene, CDR1 is PRHDT and CDR2 is FYEKMQ (reference sequence). The CDR3 region is CASSPHRGANSPLHF. CDR3 coding DNA: TGTGCCAGCAGCCCCCATCGGGGGGCTAATTCACCCCTCCACTTT.

The chain uses TRBV6-5 and TRBJ1-2; TRBD1 matches at 8 bases. CDR3 length equals 14 residues. V lost 6 bases to trimming and J lost 4 bases; unmatched junction nucleotides: 7. CDR1 is MNHEY and CDR2 is SVGAGI in the germline V gene. CDR3 coding DNA: TGTGCCAGCAGCAGATCCGGGACAGGCTATGGCTACACCTTC. Its translation: CASSRSGTGYGYTF.

The rearrangement links TRBV29-1 to TRBJ2-1; D is ambiguous. V gave up 1 base and J gave up 8 bases, with 9 bases separating them. CDR3 length: 12 residues. Germline CDR1 and CDR2: SQVTM and ANQGSEA. CDR3 nucleotides: TGCAGCGTTGAAGGTTCTTCGGATGAGCAGTTCTTC. Translated, it gives CSVEGSSDEQFF.

The V and J genes are TRBV5-1 and TRBJ1-6, with D perhaps TRBD1 (6 bases). The CDR3 is made up of 17 amino acids. Trimming removed 4 bases at V and 1 base at J, with 15 bases between. Germline V gene lookup returns CDR1 SGHRS and CDR2 YFSETQ. CDR3 amino acids: CASSIGGGASYNSPLHF. The CDR3 region has the DNA TGCGCCAGCAGCATCGGTGGGGGGGCATCCTATAATTCACCCCTCCACTTT.

This clone was observed a handful of times. The chain carries TRBV6-1 and TRBJ1-2, with 9 bases matching TRBD1. Germline V gives CDR1 MNHNS, CDR2 SASEGT. V shed 2 bases, J shed 7 bases, and the junction held 8 bases outside the gene matches. The CDR3 runs 15 residues. CDR3 loop: CASSETLTGGFGYTF. In DNA, the CDR3 is TGTGCCAGCAGTGAAACATTAACAGGGGGCTTTGGCTACACCTTC.

The genes are TRBV5-4 and TRBJ2-1, with 7 bases fitting TRBD2. Germline V gene data show CDR1 as SGHNT and CDR2 as YYREEE (reference sequence). The CDR3 contains 15 residues. Germline trimming cut 2 bases from V and 5 bases from J; bases unmatched to any gene: 7. This CDR3 is CASSLGGGANNEQFF. In nucleotides, the CDR3 is TGTGCCAGCAGCTTAGGCGGGGGAGCTAACAATGAGCAGTTCTTC.

This chain joins TRBV9 and TRBJ2-1, with 10 nucleotides matching TRBD2. After removal of 0 bases from V and 2 bases from J, the junction contained 8 bases not matched to a gene. CDR1 and CDR2 (germline): SGDLS, YYNGEE. The CDR3 has 18 residues. CDR3 residues: CASSVVSTSGAPYNEQFF. Written as DNA, the CDR3 is TGTGCCAGCAGCGTAGTGAGCACTAGCGGGGCGCCCTACAATGAGCAGTTCTTC.